A single sample gave rise to the 32 T cell receptor beta chains below, sequenced in a study of blood T cell repertoires in COVID-19. TCRdb's copy holds only in-frame clones and misses some; the assay was immunoSEQ multiplex PCR. The data contain under 20,000 clones, approximately 80% of them singletons. The sample taken for sequencing was peripheral blood. Source of these receptors: a human donor in a cohort sampled during active COVID-19.

The chain has TRBV25-1 and TRBJ2-2, with TRBD1 matching over 8 bases. CDR1 is MGHDK and CDR2 is SYGVNS in the germline V gene. Trimming removed 4 bases from V and 1 base from J; junction bases left unmatched: 8. The CDR3 spans 17 residues. The CDR3 bases are TGTGCCAGCAGTGCGACTCCGGGACAGGAGAACACCGGGGAGCTGTTTTTT. Encoded protein: CASSATPGQENTGELFF.

The chain joins TRBV25-1 to TRBJ2-7, with 7 bases matching TRBD1. J lost 5 bases, V lost 3 bases, and 10 bases had no gene match. The CDR3 has 15 amino acids. Germline assignment: CDR1 MGHDK and CDR2 SYGVNS. The chain's CDR3 is CASSDTTGKGHEQYF. In DNA, the CDR3 is TGTGCCAGCAGTGACACGACAGGGAAGGGCCACGAGCAGTACTTC.

This chain connects TRBV3-1 (or the pseudogene TRBV3-2) to TRBJ1-5; D perhaps matches TRBD1 (5 bases). Trimming took off 0 bases at V and 6 bases at J, with 12 bases between the two ends. The germline CDR1 and CDR2 sequences are LGHDT and YNNKEL (reference sequence). This CDR3 region has 15 residues. The CDR3 reads CASSQDRGGSQPQHF. In nucleotides, the CDR3 is TGTGCCAGCAGCCAAGATCGGGGGGGAAGTCAGCCCCAGCATTTT.

This rearrangement joins TRBV5-8 to TRBJ1-1; D is possibly TRBD1 (6 bases). Trimming removed 1 base at V and 0 bases at J, with 7 bases between. The germline V gene has CDR1 SGHTS and CDR2 YDEGEE. The length of the CDR3 is 14 residues. DNA of the CDR3: TGTGCCAGCAGCTTGAGGGGGTTGAACACTGAAGCTTTCTTT. Encoded protein: CASSLRGLNTEAFF.

This sequence joins TRBV3-1 (or the pseudogene TRBV3-2) and TRBJ2-5; TRBD2 might be the D (5 bases). Looked up from germline, CDR1 is LGHDT and CDR2 is YNNKEL (reference sequence). V was clipped by 1 base and J by 2 bases, with 8 bases between them. The CDR3 totals 14 residues. CDR3 nucleotides: TGTGCCAGCAGCCAAGGGGAGAGACAAGAGACCCAGTACTTC. It yields the protein CASSQGERQETQYF.

This sequence joins TRBV28 and TRBJ1-1; possible D gene TRBD1, 5 bases. The CDR3 length is 16 residues. Germline assignment: CDR1 MDHEN and CDR2 SYDVKM. Trimming removed 7 bases at V and 4 bases at J, with 22 bases between. CDR3 coding DNA: TGTGCCAGCACCAATATCGGGGGGGGGTTTGGCACTGAAGCTTTCTTT. Translated: CASTNIGGGFGTEAFF.

This chain joins TRBV28 and TRBJ2-3; no clear D. Germline CDR1 and CDR2: MDHEN and SYDVKM. Trimming left V 9 bases short and J 2 bases short, with 15 bases between. CDR3 length: 14 residues. CDR3: CASSARLATDTQYF. The CDR3 bases are TGTGCCAGTTCTGCGCGCTTAGCCACAGATACGCAGTATTTT.

In this sample, this clone turned up a few times. The chain combines TRBV28 with TRBJ2-5; 10 nucleotides agree with TRBD2. CDR1 and CDR2 (germline): MDHEN, SYDVKM. The CDR3 length is 16 residues. With V trimmed by 2 bases and J by 3 bases, 6 bases remained unmatched. The CDR3 loop reads CASSLNSGRLKETQYF. The CDR3 nucleotides are TGTGCCAGCAGTTTAAATAGCGGGAGGCTGAAAGAGACCCAGTACTTC.

This clone was picked up one time. The V gene is TRBV15, the J gene TRBJ1-4; D unresolved. Germline V CDR1 and CDR2: LNHNV, YYDKDF (reference sequence). V was pared by 5 bases and J by 2 bases, with 6 bases between. CDR3 size: 13 residues. The CDR3 here is CATSLSTNEKLFF. In DNA, the CDR3 is TGTGCCACCAGCCTAAGCACTAATGAAAAACTGTTTTTT. Complete variable domain (other parts from reference TRBV15 and TRBJ1-4): DAMVIQNPRYQVTQFGKPVTLSCSQTLNHNVMYWYQQKSSQAPKLLFHYYDKDFNNEADTPDNFQSRRPNTSFCFLDIRSPGLGDTAMYLCATSLSTNEKLFFGSGTQLSVL.

This sequence joins TRBV9 and TRBJ2-6; 7 bases agree with TRBD1. CDR1 SGDLS and CDR2 YYNGEE come from the germline V gene. V lost 4 bases and J lost 0; bases outside the gene matches: 4. This CDR3 region has 16 residues. The CDR3 nucleotides are TGTGCCAGCAGCTCGGACAGGAGCTCTGGGGCCAACGTCCTGACTTTC. As protein: CASSSDRSSGANVLTF.

This chain connects TRBV27 to TRBJ2-1, with D possibly matching TRBD2 (5 bases). The CDR3 loop spans 15 amino acids. Germline-derived CDR1 and CDR2 are MNHEY and SMNVEV (reference sequence). With 1 base removed from V and 4 bases from J, the gap between germline ends came to 11 bases. CDR3 sequence reads: CASSLWASRYNEQFF. CDR3 sequence (DNA): TGTGCCAGCAGTTTATGGGCTAGCAGGTACAATGAGCAGTTCTTC.

The chain's CDR3 is CASRAELAGGHYEQYF. CDR3 DNA: TGCGCCAGCAGGGCGGAACTAGCGGGAGGACACTACGAGCAGTACTTC. This rearrangement joins TRBV5-1 to TRBJ2-7; 12 bases fit TRBD2. The CDR3 sequence is 16 residues long. Germline CDR1 and CDR2: SGHRS and YFSETQ. V gave up 5 bases and J gave up 3 bases; unmatched junction bases: 9.

The chain employs TRBV7-2 and TRBJ2-1; 7 nucleotides agree with TRBD1. With 1 base clipped from V and 7 bases from J, the junction kept 10 bases outside the gene matches. In germline, CDR1 is SGHTA, CDR2 FQGNSA. The CDR3 runs 16 residues. The CDR3 DNA reads as TGTGCCAGCAGCTTAGGTCCGAGCCAGGGGGTGAATGAGCAGTTCTTC. Translated, it gives CASSLGPSQGVNEQFF.

The chain is built from TRBV10-2 and TRBJ1-2, with 7 bases lining up with TRBD1. CDR3 size: 15 residues. The trim removed 5 bases at V and 8 bases at J, leaving 14 bases unmatched. In germline, CDR1 is WSHSY, CDR2 SAAADI. The CDR3 DNA reads as TGCGCCAGCAGTCCCACCGACCCGGGACAGAAGGGCTACACCTTC. Amino acids: CASSPTDPGQKGYTF.

The rearrangement uses TRBV6-6 and TRBJ2-2; D possibly corresponds to TRBD1 (6 bases). There are 14 residues in the CDR3. Trimming removed 7 bases at V and 1 base at J, with 10 bases between. Per the germline V gene, CDR1 is MNHNY and CDR2 is SVGAGI (reference sequence). CDR3 residues: CASTKQGNTGELFF. The CDR3 nucleotides read TGTGCCAGCACGAAACAGGGGAACACCGGGGAGCTGTTTTTT.

The rearrangement uses TRBV7-9 and TRBJ1-4; D uncertain. Trimming stripped 5 bases from V and 8 bases from J, with 9 bases between. The CDR3 is 12 residues long. CDR1 and CDR2 from the germline V gene are SEHNR and FQNEAQ (reference sequence). In DNA, the CDR3 is TGTGCCAGCAGCCGGTCGCCGGAAAAACTGTTTTTT. It translates to CASSRSPEKLFF.

In its sample, this clone is medium-sized. This chain uses TRBV3-1 (or the pseudogene TRBV3-2) with TRBJ1-5, with a possible D match to TRBD1 (5 bases). Germline-derived CDR1 and CDR2 are LGHDT and YNNKEL (reference sequence). Trimming took 4 bases from V and 2 from J, leaving 15 bases between them. This CDR3 is 16 amino acids long. The CDR3 region has the DNA TGTGCCAGCAGCCGCAGGGACTCGAGGGGCAATCAGCCCCAGCATTTT. The encoded protein is CASSRRDSRGNQPQHF.

The chain carries TRBV7-8 and TRBJ1-5; D is ambiguous. V was clipped by 0 bases and J by 5 bases, with 5 bases between them. This CDR3 region has 13 residues. Per germline, CDR1 SGHVS and CDR2 FQNEAQ. CDR3: CASSLAPDQPQHF. The DNA of the CDR3 is TGTGCCAGCAGCTTAGCTCCCGATCAGCCCCAGCATTTT.

V is TRBV5-1 and J is TRBJ1-6; 10 positions match TRBD1. The CDR3 covers 12 residues. The germline V gene encodes CDR1 SGHRS and CDR2 YFSETQ. Germline trimming cut 7 bases from V and 8 bases from J; bases unmatched to any gene: 0. The DNA for the CDR3 is TGCGCCAGCGGGACAGGGGATTCACCCCTCCACTTT. It translates to CASGTGDSPLHF.

V is TRBV9 and J is TRBJ1-2; no clear D gene. Trimming removed 3 bases at V and 2 bases at J, with 17 bases between. The CDR3 totals 16 residues. Germline CDR1 is SGDLS and CDR2 is YYNGEE. The CDR3: CASSASPVVWNYGYTF. DNA for the CDR3: TGTGCCAGCAGCGCCTCCCCGGTAGTATGGAACTATGGCTACACCTTC. Full variable domain (outside the CDR3, taken from reference TRBV9 and TRBJ1-2): DSGVTQTPKHLITATGQRVTLRCSPRSGDLSVYWYQQSLDQGLQFLIQYYNGEERAKGNILERFSAQQFPDLHSELNLSSLELGDSALYFCASSASPVVWNYGYTFGSGTRLTVV.

The chain is built from TRBV18 and TRBJ1-2; 7 bases are shared with TRBD1. Germline V gene sequence: CDR1 KGHSH, CDR2 LQKENI. J was trimmed by 6 bases and V by 5 bases; bases with no gene match: 3. This CDR3 spans 12 amino acids. CDR3 region: CASSGTVNGYTF. In nucleotides, the CDR3 is TGTGCCAGCTCAGGGACAGTCAATGGCTACACCTTC.

The V and J genes are TRBV7-2 and TRBJ2-1; the match to TRBD1 covers 8 bases. Germline-derived CDR1 and CDR2 are SGHTA and FQGNSA. The J segment lost 6 bases and the V segment lost 1 base, leaving 2 bases of the junction unmatched. CDR3 length: 14 amino acids. DNA for the CDR3: TGTGCCAGCAGCTTAGGGACAGGGCTCAATGAGCAGTTCTTC. It codes for CASSLGTGLNEQFF.

In regard to this clone: A junction end diverges from the germline sequence, so it may reflect a read error. The chain has TRBV30 and TRBJ1-4, with TRBD1 matching 7 bases. Germline loops: CDR1 GTSNPN, CDR2 SVGIG (reference sequence). This CDR3 has 11 residues. The CDR3, as DNA: TGTGCCTGGAGTGTAGGCGGGACAGTGATTTTT. It translates to CAWSVGGTVIF.

This chain joins TRBV7-2 and TRBJ2-6; D remains ambiguous. The CDR3 extends over 15 amino acids. Germline V lookup: CDR1 SGHTA, CDR2 FQGNSA. V dropped 6 bases and J dropped 1 base, with 10 bases sitting between them. CDR3 coding DNA: TGTGCCAGCAGAAAAACGGGTTCTGGGGCCAACGTCCTGACTTTC. As protein: CASRKTGSGANVLTF.

The gene calls are TRBV19 and TRBJ2-5; D unresolved. V gave up 5 bases and J gave up 4 bases, with 11 bases separating them. This CDR3 is 13 amino acids long. The germline V gene has CDR1 LNHDA and CDR2 SQIVND (reference sequence). The CDR3 DNA reads as TGTGCCAGTAGTCCTCGCCTAGGAGAGACCCAGTACTTC. It translates to CASSPRLGETQYF.

The J gene is TRBJ2-3, the V gene TRBV5-4; TRBD2 aligns across 8 bases. The CDR3 contains 15 residues. Germline CDR1 reads SGHNT; CDR2 reads YYREEE (reference sequence). V shed 4 bases, J shed 5 bases, and the junction held 9 bases outside the gene matches. The CDR3 reads CASSLPGTRRDTQYF. CDR3 bases: TGTGCCAGCAGCCTACCCGGGACTAGAAGAGATACGCAGTATTTT.

This chain joins TRBV6-5 and TRBJ2-5; D might be TRBD2 (5 bases). The CDR3 consists of 16 residues. The V gene's germline CDR1 is MNHEY and CDR2 SVGAGI. V was pared by 0 bases and J by 2 bases, with 13 bases between. The CDR3 nucleotides read TGTGCCAGCAGTTACTCCGGACGGGGAAGGCAAGAGACCCAGTACTTC. Residues: CASSYSGRGRQETQYF.

The chain links TRBV5-4 to TRBJ2-2; possibly TRBD2 for D (5 bases). Germline V gene data show CDR1 as SGHNT and CDR2 as YYREEE (reference sequence). CDR3 length: 17 amino acids. V shed 2 bases and J shed 1 base, with 15 bases lying between them. The DNA for the CDR3 is TGTGCCAGCAGCTTACGGTCGGGGTCCGAGAACACCGGGGAGCTGTTTTTT. This gives the protein CASSLRSGSENTGELFF. Full variable domain (rest looked up from reference TRBV5-4 and TRBJ2-2): ETGVTQSPTHLIKTRGQQVTLRCSSQSGHNTVSWYQQALGQGPQFIFQYYREEENGRGNFPPRFSGLQFPNYSSELNVNALELDDSALYLCASSLRSGSENTGELFFGEGSRLTVL.

Only a few counts were recorded for this clone. The genes are TRBV9 and TRBJ1-6; 12 bases align to TRBD1. V trimming: 3 bases; J trimming: 4 bases; junction bases outside the gene matches: 14. In germline, CDR1 is SGDLS, CDR2 YYNGEE. The CDR3 has 20 residues. The DNA for the CDR3 is TGTGCCAGCAGCGCACCTCGGGACAGGGGGCCAGGAACATATAATTCACCCCTCCACTTT. Its protein product is CASSAPRDRGPGTYNSPLHF.

The chain uses TRBV7-3 and TRBJ2-5; possibly TRBD2 for D (6 bases). The CDR3 is made up of 13 amino acids. CDR1 is SGHTA, CDR2 FQGTGA, per germline. The germline V and J ends were trimmed by 5 bases and 5 bases, with 12 bases remaining between them. CDR3 sequence (DNA): TGTGCCAGCAGCCCGGGAGCTCGGGAGACCCAGTACTTC. This encodes CASSPGARETQYF.

This rearrangement joins TRBV29-1 to TRBJ2-7, with D perhaps TRBD1 (8 bases). V lost 4 bases to trimming and J lost 1 base, with 23 bases between them. Germline loops: CDR1 SQVTM, CDR2 ANQGSEA. The CDR3 is made up of 17 amino acids. The CDR3 is CSVAGGQVEGGSYEQYF. DNA for the CDR3: TGCAGCGTTGCGGGGGGACAGGTGGAAGGTGGGTCCTACGAGCAGTACTTC.

The chain joins TRBV7-9 to TRBJ2-7; 8 bases agree with TRBD2. There are 16 residues in the CDR3. The V segment lost 2 bases and the J segment 5 bases; nucleotides outside the gene matches: 11. Germline V gene lookup returns CDR1 SEHNR and CDR2 FQNEAQ (reference sequence). DNA of the CDR3: TGTGCCAGCAGCTTATCGGGGGGGGCCGCCAGCGACGAGCAGTACTTC. This sequence encodes CASSLSGGAASDEQYF.